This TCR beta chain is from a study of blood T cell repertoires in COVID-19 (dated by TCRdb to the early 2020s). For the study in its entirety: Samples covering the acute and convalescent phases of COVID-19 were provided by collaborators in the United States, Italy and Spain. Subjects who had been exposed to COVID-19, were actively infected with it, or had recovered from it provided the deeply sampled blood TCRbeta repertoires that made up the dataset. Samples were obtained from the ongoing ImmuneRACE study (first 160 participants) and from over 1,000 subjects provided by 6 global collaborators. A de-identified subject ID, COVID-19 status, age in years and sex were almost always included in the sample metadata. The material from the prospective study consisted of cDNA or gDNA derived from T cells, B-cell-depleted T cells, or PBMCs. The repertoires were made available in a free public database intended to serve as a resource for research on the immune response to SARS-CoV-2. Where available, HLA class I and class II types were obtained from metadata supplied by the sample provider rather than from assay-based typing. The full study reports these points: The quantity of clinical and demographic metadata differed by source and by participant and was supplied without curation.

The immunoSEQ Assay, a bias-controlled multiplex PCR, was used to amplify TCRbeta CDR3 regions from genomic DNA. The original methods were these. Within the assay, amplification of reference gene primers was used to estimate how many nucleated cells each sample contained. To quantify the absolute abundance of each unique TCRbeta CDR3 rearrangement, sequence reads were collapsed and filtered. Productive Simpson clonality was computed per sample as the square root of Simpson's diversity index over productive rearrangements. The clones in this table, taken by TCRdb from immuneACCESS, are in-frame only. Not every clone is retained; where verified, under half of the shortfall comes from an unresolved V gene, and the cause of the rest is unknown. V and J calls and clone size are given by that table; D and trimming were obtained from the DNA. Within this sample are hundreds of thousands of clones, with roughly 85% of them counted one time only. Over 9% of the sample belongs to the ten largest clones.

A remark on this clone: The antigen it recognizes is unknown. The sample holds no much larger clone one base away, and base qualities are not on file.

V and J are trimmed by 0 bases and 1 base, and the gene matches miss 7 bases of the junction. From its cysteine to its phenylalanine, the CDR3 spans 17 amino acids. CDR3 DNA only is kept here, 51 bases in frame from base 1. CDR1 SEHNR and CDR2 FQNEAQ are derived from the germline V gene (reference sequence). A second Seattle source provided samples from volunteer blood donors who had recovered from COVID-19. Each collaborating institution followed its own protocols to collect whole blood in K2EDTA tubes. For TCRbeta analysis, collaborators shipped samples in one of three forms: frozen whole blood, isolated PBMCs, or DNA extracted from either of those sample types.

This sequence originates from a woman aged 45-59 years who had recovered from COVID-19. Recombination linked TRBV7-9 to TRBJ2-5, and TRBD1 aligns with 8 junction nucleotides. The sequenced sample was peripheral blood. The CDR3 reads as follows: CASSLAVGQGLQETQYF. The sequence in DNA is TGTGCCAGCAGCTTAGCTGTCGGACAGGGCCTCCAAGAGACCCAGTACTTC.